The 28 T cell receptor beta chains reported below all come from one sample, sequenced in a study of blood T cell repertoires in COVID-19. Some clones are missing from TCRdb's copy, which holds only in-frame ones; the method was immunoSEQ multiplex PCR. The sample carries about 440,000 clones, about nine tenths recorded once. The sample was peripheral blood. The receptors come from a woman between 50 and 59 years old with COVID-19, enrolled during active disease.

The chain couples TRBV5-5 to TRBJ2-7; D gene uncertain. CDR3 length: 13 residues. The germline gives CDR1 SGHKS, CDR2 YYEKEE (reference sequence). Trimming took 0 bases from V and 3 from J, leaving 7 bases between them. The CDR3 DNA sequence: TGTGCCAGCAGCTTGGGGCCCGACTACGAGCAGTACTTC. It codes for CASSLGPDYEQYF.

V usage is TRBV11-2 and J usage is TRBJ2-7; unclear D gene. This CDR3 contains 15 residues. Germline-derived CDR1 and CDR2 are SGHAT and FQNNGV. The V gene lost 0 bases and the J gene lost 9 bases, with 18 bases spanning the gap. The CDR3 DNA is TGTGCCAGCAGCTTAGACCCTACGTGGGCAGAAGGGCAGTACTTC. Translating gives CASSLDPTWAEGQYF.

The V and J genes are TRBV2 and TRBJ2-2; D remains unclear. With 3 bases removed from V and 1 base from J, the gap between germline ends came to 6 bases. CDR1 SNHLY and CDR2 FYNNEI come from the germline V gene. The CDR3 extends over 14 amino acids. The CDR3 is CASSESMNTGELFF. The CDR3 bases are TGTGCCAGCAGTGAGTCAATGAACACCGGGGAGCTGTTTTTT.

The CDR3 coding sequence is TGCGCCAGGAGGTCCGGGACACCCTCGGTCAACCACAATGAGCAGTTCTTC. This sequence encodes CARRSGTPSVNHNEQFF. The chain combines TRBV5-1 with TRBJ2-1; TRBD1 might be the D (6 bases). CDR3 length: 17 amino acids. V shed 8 bases and J shed 5 bases, with 26 bases lying between them. Germline V lookup: CDR1 SGHRS, CDR2 YFSETQ.

The V call is TRBV30, the J call TRBJ1-5; perhaps TRBD1 as D (5 bases). Germline-derived CDR1 and CDR2 are GTSNPN and SVGIG (reference sequence). Deletions cut 1 base from V and 5 bases from J, with 9 bases between. The CDR3 has 13 residues. As DNA, the CDR3 is TGTGCCTGGAGTGCCGGGGGAGATCAGCCCCAGCATTTT. Amino acids: CAWSAGGDQPQHF.

The gene calls are TRBV29-1 and TRBJ2-7; 9 bases are shared with TRBD1. Germline lookup yields CDR1 SQVTM and CDR2 ANQGSEA. V shed 7 bases, J shed 3 bases, and the junction held 4 bases outside the gene matches. The CDR3 extends over 12 amino acids. This CDR3 is CSAGGQGYEQYF. In DNA, the CDR3 is TGCAGCGCTGGGGGACAGGGCTACGAGCAGTACTTC.

The chain uses TRBV2 and TRBJ2-5; weak D call: TRBD2 (5 bases). V shed 4 bases and J shed 0 bases, with 18 bases lying between them. CDR3 length: 17 residues. CDR1 is SNHLY and CDR2 is FYNNEI in the germline V gene. The CDR3 protein is CASSANGERAYQETQYF. The DNA for the CDR3 is TGTGCCAGCAGTGCGAACGGGGAAAGAGCGTACCAAGAGACCCAGTACTTC.

The CDR3: CAWFLREMNTEAFF. The CDR3 DNA sequence: TGTGCCTGGTTCCTCAGGGAAATGAACACTGAAGCTTTCTTT. The chain combines TRBV30 with TRBJ1-1; possibly TRBD1 for D (5 bases). Germline CDR1 and CDR2: GTSNPN and SVGIG (reference sequence). The CDR3 is made up of 14 amino acids. The V gene lost 5 bases and the J gene lost 0 bases, with 13 bases spanning the gap. The full variable domain, completed using reference TRBV30 and TRBJ1-1, is SQTIHQWPATLVQPVGSPLSLECTVEGTSNPNLYWYRQAAGRGLQLLFYSVGIGQISSEVPQNLSASRPQDRQFILSSKKLLLSDSGFYLCAWFLREMNTEAFFGQGTRLTVV.

The chain is built from TRBV10-1 and TRBJ1-3; 9 positions agree with TRBD1. Germline V gives CDR1 WNHNN, CDR2 SYGVQD (reference sequence). The CDR3 loop spans 16 amino acids. With 3 bases clipped from V and 2 bases from J, the junction kept 5 bases outside the gene matches. CDR3 coding DNA: TGCGCCAGCAGTGATCCCGGGACAGGGCCTGGAAACACCATATATTTT. It codes for CASSDPGTGPGNTIYF.

The chain carries TRBV3-1 (or the pseudogene TRBV3-2) and TRBJ2-7; 7 bases are a match to TRBD2. The germline V gene encodes CDR1 LGHDT and CDR2 YNNKEL (reference sequence). The CDR3 is 14 amino acids. V was clipped by 5 bases and J by 6 bases; unmatched bases: 10. The CDR3 nucleotides are TGTGCCAGCAGCTCTGGACGGGGGAGGGCCGAGCAGTACTTC. Amino acid sequence: CASSSGRGRAEQYF.

The rearrangement joins TRBV24-1 to TRBJ2-1, with TRBD2 matching 10 bases. Germline V lookup: CDR1 KGHDR, CDR2 SFDVKD. V lost 4 bases, J lost 8 bases, and 19 bases stayed unmatched. The CDR3 spans 19 residues. The CDR3 DNA reads as TGTGCCACCAGTGACAATATGCGCATGGGTAGCGGGGGGCACTATGAGCAGTTCTTC. Translating gives CATSDNMRMGSGGHYEQFF.

The DNA of the CDR3 is TGTGCCAGTAGTGGTCAGACAGGGGGCAGGACAGATACGCAGTATTTT. Protein product: CASSGQTGGRTDTQYF. The chain links TRBV19 to TRBJ2-3, with 10 bases aligning to TRBD1. The ends lost 5 bases at V and 3 bases at J; junction bases unmatched: 8. Germline assignment: CDR1 LNHDA and CDR2 SQIVND (reference sequence). The CDR3 spans 16 residues.

The CDR3 protein is CASRTDLGASTDTQYF. The CDR3 DNA reads as TGTGCCAGCAGGACCGATCTGGGGGCTAGCACAGATACGCAGTATTTT. The rearrangement uses TRBV2 and TRBJ2-3; the D gene is possibly TRBD1 (6 bases). V was shortened by 6 bases and J by 0 bases, with 16 bases between the two germline ends. Germline-derived CDR1 and CDR2 are SNHLY and FYNNEI. The CDR3 has 16 residues.

J is TRBJ1-1 and V is TRBV5-1; tentative D call: TRBD1 (5 bases). V was cut by 0 bases and J by 2 bases, with 14 bases left in between. The CDR3 loop spans 16 amino acids. Germline V lookup: CDR1 SGHRS, CDR2 YFSETQ. CDR3 protein: CASSLVLAGLNTEAFF. CDR3 nucleotides: TGCGCCAGCAGCTTGGTTCTCGCGGGGCTTAACACTGAAGCTTTCTTT.

The chain carries TRBV7-2 and TRBJ1-3; D is perhaps TRBD1 (5 bases). Trimming pared 5 bases from V and 6 bases from J, leaving 14 bases between. Germline CDR1 is SGHTA and CDR2 is FQGNSA. This CDR3 is built from 14 residues. CDR3 protein: CASSRVEGSNTIYF. The CDR3 DNA sequence: TGTGCCAGCAGCCGGGTGGAGGGGTCAAACACCATATATTTT.

The chain couples TRBV9 to TRBJ1-1, with D unclear. Germline V gene data show CDR1 as SGDLS and CDR2 as YYNGEE. The CDR3 runs to 15 residues. The germline V and J ends were trimmed by 0 bases and 3 bases, with 12 bases remaining between them. DNA for the CDR3: TGTGCCAGCAGCGTAGGGGTAGGCGGGGACACTGAAGCTTTCTTT. Protein product: CASSVGVGGDTEAFF.

The V gene is TRBV5-4, the J gene TRBJ1-1; 10 bases are a match to TRBD1. Germline values: CDR1 SGHNT, CDR2 YYREEE (reference sequence). With 4 bases clipped from V and 11 bases from J, the junction kept 11 bases outside the gene matches. CDR3 length equals 14 residues. As DNA, the CDR3 is TGTGCCAGCAGCGCCACGACAGGGGGCGTTCGGGCTTTCTTT. Its translation is CASSATTGGVRAFF. Based on the CDR3 plus reference TRBV5-4 and TRBJ1-1, the full variable domain is ETGVTQSPTHLIKTRGQQVTLRCSSQSGHNTVSWYQQALGQGPQFIFQYYREEENGRGNFPPRFSGLQFPNYSSELNVNALELDDSALYLCASSATTGGVRAFFGQGTRLTVV.

This clone was seen once. The genes are TRBV5-1 and TRBJ1-2, with D possibly TRBD1 on 6 matching bases. The germline V and J ends were trimmed by 3 bases and 3 bases, with 12 bases remaining between them. This CDR3 is built from 14 residues. Germline assignment: CDR1 SGHRS and CDR2 YFSETQ. The CDR3 is CASSSTGYDYGYTF. The CDR3 bases are TGCGCCAGCAGCTCCACAGGGTATGACTATGGCTACACCTTC.

The chain has TRBV4-2 and TRBJ1-1, with TRBD1 identical over 7 bases. Looked up from germline, CDR1 is LGHNA and CDR2 is YNFKEQ. The trim removed 2 bases at V and 5 bases at J, leaving 8 bases unmatched. This CDR3 has 15 residues. CDR3 sequence: CASSQQPGQNTEAFF. CDR3 bases: TGTGCCAGCAGCCAACAACCGGGACAGAATACTGAAGCTTTCTTT.

The rearrangement joins TRBV30 to TRBJ2-7; possibly TRBD2 for D (6 bases). The CDR3 length is 13 residues. Trimming shortened V by 5 bases and J by 4 bases, and 15 bases separated the two germline ends. The germline V gene encodes CDR1 GTSNPN and CDR2 SVGIG (reference sequence). CDR3 sequence: CAWGTAATYEQYF. Written as DNA, the CDR3 is TGTGCCTGGGGGACTGCCGCAACTTACGAGCAGTACTTC.

The chain carries TRBV5-4 and TRBJ1-4; 7 positions match TRBD1. The junction had 5 bases not matched to a gene; V was cut back by 1 base and J by 2 bases. From germline, CDR1 is SGHNT and CDR2 YYREEE (reference sequence). The CDR3 is made up of 16 amino acids. The DNA of the CDR3 is TGTGCCAGCAGCTTGAAGGGGGCGCATACTAATGAAAAACTGTTTTTT. Translated, it gives CASSLKGAHTNEKLFF.

The chain links TRBV6-5 to TRBJ1-1; the match to TRBD1 covers 8 bases. Trimming removed 6 bases from V and 2 bases from J; junction bases left unmatched: 8. Germline values: CDR1 MNHEY, CDR2 SVGAGI. The CDR3 consists of 15 residues. CDR3 loop: CASRYSGQGNTEAFF. CDR3 in DNA: TGTGCCAGCAGATATTCCGGACAGGGAAACACTGAAGCTTTCTTT.

V usage is TRBV7-9 and J usage is TRBJ1-1; a possible D gene is TRBD1 (6 bases). The CDR3 runs 12 residues. V was trimmed by 5 bases and J by 6 bases, leaving 10 bases between them. Germline loops: CDR1 SEHNR, CDR2 FQNEAQ (reference sequence). CDR3 amino acids: CASSGGGPEAFF. As DNA, the CDR3 is TGTGCCAGCAGCGGCGGGGGCCCTGAAGCTTTCTTT.

V is TRBV10-3 and J is TRBJ2-3; 15 positions agree with TRBD2. Germline CDR1 is ENHRY and CDR2 is SYGVKD. CDR3 length: 13 residues. V shed 9 bases and J 6 bases; nucleotides not matched to a gene: 1. CDR3 in amino acids: CAMGTSGRDTQYF. The CDR3 DNA follows: TGTGCCATGGGGACTAGCGGGAGGGATACGCAGTATTTT.

This rearrangement joins TRBV6-5 to TRBJ2-7, with D maybe TRBD2 (6 bases). Germline V gives CDR1 MNHEY, CDR2 SVGAGI. V gave up 7 bases and J gave up 6 bases, with 16 bases separating them. The CDR3 totals 13 residues. The CDR3 loop is CASILGGIGEQYF. CDR3 in DNA: TGTGCCAGCATTTTAGGAGGGATCGGCGAGCAGTACTTC.

This clone was found a few times. V usage is TRBV19 and J usage is TRBJ2-7, with D perhaps TRBD1 (6 bases). Trimming took off 0 bases at V and 2 bases at J, with 11 bases between the two ends. Germline lookup yields CDR1 LNHDA and CDR2 SQIVND (reference sequence). CDR3 size: 15 residues. The CDR3 reads CASSIDTGHPYEQYF. CDR3 DNA: TGTGCCAGTAGTATAGACACAGGGCACCCCTACGAGCAGTACTTC.

V and J are TRBV30 and TRBJ2-3; D remains unclear. Trimming shortened V by 5 bases and J by 0 bases, and 18 bases separated the two germline ends. Per the germline V gene, CDR1 is GTSNPN and CDR2 is SVGIG (reference sequence). CDR3 length: 16 amino acids. CDR3 bases: TGTGCCTGGGCTGGTTTGTCCCGGAGTAGCACAGATACGCAGTATTTT. Its translation: CAWAGLSRSSTDTQYF.

This clone was recorded only once. The V call is TRBV30, the J call TRBJ1-2; a weak D match, TRBD1 (5 bases). The CDR3 has 13 amino acids. The germline V gene encodes CDR1 GTSNPN and CDR2 SVGIG (reference sequence). Trimming shortened V by 0 bases and J by 7 bases, and 12 bases separated the two germline ends. The CDR3 DNA is TGTGCCTGGAGTGTACAAGGGGCGAGTGGCTACACCTTC. Amino acid sequence: CAWSVQGASGYTF. The whole variable domain, filled in from reference TRBV30 and TRBJ1-2, reads SQTIHQWPATLVQPVGSPLSLECTVEGTSNPNLYWYRQAAGRGLQLLFYSVGIGQISSEVPQNLSASRPQDRQFILSSKKLLLSDSGFYLCAWSVQGASGYTFGSGTRLTVV.